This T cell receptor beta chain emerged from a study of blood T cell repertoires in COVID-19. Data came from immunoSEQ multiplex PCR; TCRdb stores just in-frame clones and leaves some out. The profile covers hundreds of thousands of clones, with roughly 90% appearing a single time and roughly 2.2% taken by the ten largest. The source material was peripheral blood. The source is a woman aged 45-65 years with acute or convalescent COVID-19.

For the CDR3, the DNA is TGTGCCAGCTCATCGACAGCTAACACTGAAGCTTTCTTT. Encoded protein: CASSSTANTEAFF. The chain combines TRBV18 with TRBJ1-1, with D perhaps matching TRBD1 (5 bases). Trimming took 5 bases from V and 2 from J, leaving 9 bases between them. CDR1 is KGHSH, CDR2 LQKENI, per germline. This CDR3 is built from 13 residues.